This T cell receptor beta chain was sequenced for a study of blood T cell repertoires in COVID-19. Turning to the study itself: Sites in the United States, Italy and Spain provided acute and convalescent COVID-19 samples.

The method was immunoSEQ multiplex PCR; TCRdb's version includes in-frame clones alone and lacks a portion of them. Among roughly 110,000 clones, about 79% were seen once, and the ten largest hold approximately 6.2%. Germline V lookup: CDR1 SNHLY, CDR2 FYNNEI. This CDR3 contains 15 residues. V shed 4 bases and J 8 bases; nucleotides not matched to a gene: 8. It was during active infection that Seattle patients were enrolled and then longitudinally followed. The rearrangement links TRBV2 to TRBJ2-1, with 10 bases aligning to TRBD2. The sample was peripheral blood. The source of this sequence is a man aged 80 or over with COVID-19, enrolled during active disease. The CDR3 protein is CASSGTAGGLHEQFF. The CDR3 DNA sequence: TGTGCCAGCAGTGGAACAGCGGGAGGGTTGCATGAGCAGTTCTTC.